This TCR beta chain was documented in a study of OX40 agonist ivuxolimab in advanced cancers. General observations from the study: Researchers did not determine the expanded peripheral T cells' antigen specificity. There were, on average, more expanded clones in CD8+ T cells than in CD4+.

Data came from immunoSEQ multiplex PCR; TCRdb stores just in-frame clones and leaves some out. The table records under 20,000 clones, 65% to 75% of them present only once. About this clone: Its antigen is still unknown.

Trimming removed 3 bases from V and 0 bases from J; junction bases left unmatched: 9. CDR1 is GTSNPN, CDR2 SVGIG, per germline (reference sequence). This CDR3 is built from 18 residues. Blood draws occurred at baseline, cycle 4 day 1, and cycle 7 day 1. The chain has TRBV30 and TRBJ2-1; 12 nucleotides line up with TRBD2. Sequences were derived from CD4+ or CD8+ T cells sorted from blood, sampled in a trial of the OX40 agonist ivuxolimab. The source of this sequence is an adult with an advanced solid tumor such as melanoma, head and neck, liver or kidney cancer. CDR3 sequence reads: CAWSEGLAGPYSYNEQFF. CDR3 nucleotides: TGTGCCTGGAGCGAGGGACTAGCGGGTCCCTACTCCTACAATGAGCAGTTCTTC.